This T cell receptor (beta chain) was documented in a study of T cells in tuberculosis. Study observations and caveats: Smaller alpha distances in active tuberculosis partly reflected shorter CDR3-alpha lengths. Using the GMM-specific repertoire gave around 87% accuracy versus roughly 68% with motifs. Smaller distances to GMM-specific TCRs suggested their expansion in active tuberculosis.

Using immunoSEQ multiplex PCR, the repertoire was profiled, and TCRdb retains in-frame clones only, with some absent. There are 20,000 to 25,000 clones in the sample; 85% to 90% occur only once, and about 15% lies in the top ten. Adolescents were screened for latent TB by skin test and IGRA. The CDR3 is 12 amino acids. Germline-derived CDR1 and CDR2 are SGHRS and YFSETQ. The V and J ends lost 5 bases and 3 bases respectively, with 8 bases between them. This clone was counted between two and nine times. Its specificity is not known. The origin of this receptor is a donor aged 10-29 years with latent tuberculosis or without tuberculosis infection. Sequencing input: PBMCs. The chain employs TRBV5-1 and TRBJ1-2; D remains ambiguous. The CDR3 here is CASSPNDYGYTF. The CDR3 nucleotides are TGCGCCAGCAGTCCCAATGACTATGGCTACACCTTC.